Following are 32 T cell receptor beta chains from one sample sequenced in a study of spatial heterogeneity in lung cancer. Time point of the sample: blood at routine non-recurrence follow-up after resection. TCRdb called the 5' RACE reads again in MiXCR, with one record for every CDR3 protein. This sample has under 45,000 distinct CDR3 sequences; roughly 8% occur once, and the top ten carry approximately 9.8%. The source was PBMCs, collected at follow-up. These receptors were taken from a male donor with early-stage non-small cell lung cancer.

This clonotype was counted at least ten times. In DNA form, the CDR3 reads TGTGCCAGTTCCCCGGGACTAGCGGGGGGGCCCAGGTTTGGAGATACGCAGTATTTT. This translates into CASSPGLAGGPRFGDTQYF. The chain employs TRBV9 and TRBJ2-3, with TRBD2 matching over 16 bases. V gave up 8 bases and J gave up 5 bases; unmatched junction bases: 17. CDR1 and CDR2 (germline): SGDLS, YYNGEE. The CDR3 runs 19 residues.

This clonotype was counted at least ten times. The chain has TRBV5-6 and TRBJ2-7, with D perhaps TRBD1 (8 bases). The V gene lost 3 bases and the J gene lost 5 bases, with 15 bases spanning the gap. CDR1 and CDR2 (germline): SGHDT, YYEEEE. The CDR3 has 14 residues. The chain's CDR3 is CASSSTGGVNEQYF. The CDR3 DNA reads TGTGCCAGCAGCTCAACAGGGGGGGTAAACGAGCAGTACTTC.

This clonotype was picked up many times. V and J are TRBV25-1 and TRBJ1-6, with 7 bases matching TRBD1. CDR3 length equals 17 residues. The trim removed 0 bases at V and 6 bases at J, leaving 8 bases unmatched. Germline CDR1 is MGHDK and CDR2 is SYGVNS. The CDR3 coding sequence is TGTGCCAGCAGTGAATACCCGACAGGGAGCGGTAATTCACCCCTCCACTTT. Translating gives CASSEYPTGSGNSPLHF. The whole variable domain, remainder taken from reference TRBV25-1 and TRBJ1-6, is EADIYQTPRYLVIGTGKKITLECSQTMGHDKMYWYQQDPGMELHLIHYSYGVNSTEKGDLSSESTVSRIRTEHFPLTLESARPSHTSQYLCASSEYPTGSGNSPLHFGNGTRLTVT.

This clonotype was recorded at least ten times. The V gene is TRBV3-1, the J gene TRBJ2-5; TRBD2 matches at 9 bases. The germline gives CDR1 LGHDT, CDR2 YNNKEL (reference sequence). The CDR3 length is 15 residues. The V segment lost 2 bases and the J segment 2 bases; nucleotides outside the gene matches: 3. DNA for the CDR3: TGTGCCAGCAGCCAACAGCTAGCGGGACAAGAGACCCAGTACTTC. It specifies CASSQQLAGQETQYF.

This clonotype was seen repeatedly, ten times or more. The chain couples TRBV7-9 to TRBJ1-4; D unresolved. This CDR3 spans 11 amino acids. Germline V CDR1 and CDR2: SEHNR, FQNEAQ (reference sequence). The V and J ends lost 0 bases and 11 bases respectively, with 4 bases between them. CDR3 protein: CASSLAGKLFF. The DNA for the CDR3 is TGTGCCAGCAGCTTAGCAGGGAAACTGTTTTTT.

The gene calls are TRBV18 and TRBJ1-2; 11 positions agree with TRBD1. Germline V gene sequence: CDR1 KGHSH, CDR2 LQKENI. V shed 3 bases, J shed 7 bases, and the junction held 7 bases outside the gene matches. This CDR3 comprises 15 residues. The CDR3 reads CASSPPGQGAGGYTF. CDR3 nucleotides: TGTGCCAGCTCACCCCCCGGACAGGGGGCTGGTGGCTACACCTTC.

This clonotype has at least ten counts. The gene calls are TRBV25-1 and TRBJ2-1; D gene ambiguous. The germline V gene encodes CDR1 MGHDK and CDR2 SYGVNS. This CDR3 region has 14 residues. Trimming pared 2 bases from V and 9 bases from J, leaving 14 bases between. The CDR3 coding sequence is TGTGCCAGCAGTGAACCCGGCACGACCTCTGAGCAGTTCTTC. Translation gives CASSEPGTTSEQFF.

Here the CDR3 reads CASSQGTGTGELFF. The CDR3 region has the DNA TGTGCCAGCAGCCAGGGGACAGGGACCGGGGAGCTGTTTTTT. This chain joins TRBV3-1 and TRBJ2-2; 9 nucleotides agree with TRBD1. V was pared by 3 bases and J by 5 bases, with 1 base of the junction left unmatched. The CDR3 contains 14 residues. Germline assignment: CDR1 LGHDT and CDR2 YNNKEL (reference sequence).

This clonotype was seen repeatedly, ten times or more. The chain links TRBV5-1 to TRBJ1-5; the match to TRBD1 covers 7 bases. CDR1 is SGHRS, CDR2 YFSETQ, per germline. The V gene end was trimmed by 4 bases and the J gene end by 0 bases; junction bases not matched to a gene: 4. The CDR3 consists of 15 residues. The CDR3 nucleotides read TGCGCCAGCAGCCTCGGACAGGCTAGCAATCAGCCCCAGCATTTT. Translated, it gives CASSLGQASNQPQHF.

This clonotype was seen at least ten times. The V call is TRBV5-1, the J call TRBJ1-1; 8 bases are shared with TRBD1. The CDR3 loop spans 15 amino acids. Germline V gene lookup returns CDR1 SGHRS and CDR2 YFSETQ. Trimming at V came to 5 bases and at J to 1 base, leaving 7 bases not matched to a gene. The CDR3 loop is CASRYRQGSNTEAFF. For the CDR3, the DNA is TGCGCCAGCAGATATAGACAGGGGTCGAACACTGAAGCTTTCTTT.

This clonotype was observed a few times. The chain has TRBV12-3 or TRBV12-4 and TRBJ1-1; D remains unclear. Trimming pared 4 bases from V and 8 bases from J, leaving 14 bases between. The CDR3 is 13 residues long. This CDR3 is CASSWAAKGEAFF. The CDR3 bases are TGTGCCAGCAGTTGGGCGGCCAAAGGGGAAGCTTTCTTT.

Many counts were recorded for this clonotype. The V call is TRBV27, the J call TRBJ1-5; D uncertain. V was trimmed by 2 bases and J by 4 bases, leaving 6 bases between them. This CDR3 is 13 amino acids long. Germline assignment: CDR1 MNHEY and CDR2 SMNVEV (reference sequence). CDR3: CASSLGVNQPQHF. Here the CDR3 DNA reads TGTGCCAGCAGTTTAGGGGTGAATCAGCCCCAGCATTTT.

This clonotype came up many times. The chain couples TRBV12-3 or TRBV12-4 to TRBJ2-3; 7 bases are a match to TRBD1. The CDR3 totals 14 residues. J was trimmed by 1 base and V by 8 bases; bases with no gene match: 6. DNA of the CDR3: TGTGCCAGCGCGACAGGGCATCGCACAGATACGCAGTATTTT. This codes for CASATGHRTDTQYF.

This clonotype was counted at least ten times. This chain joins TRBV6-1 and TRBJ1-1, with TRBD1 identical over 9 bases. From germline, CDR1 is MNHNS and CDR2 SASEGT. The CDR3 totals 12 residues. The CDR3 loop is CASDRGYTEAFF. The DNA for the CDR3 is TGTGCGTCGGACAGGGGTTACACTGAAGCTTTCTTT.

This clonotype turned up a few times. V gene TRBV7-2 combines with J gene TRBJ2-7, with D hard to call. Trimming took off 1 base at V and 4 bases at J, with 5 bases between the two ends. The CDR3 contains 12 residues. Germline V gene lookup returns CDR1 SGHTA and CDR2 FQGNSA. In DNA form, the CDR3 reads TGTGCCAGCAGCTTAGTAGGGTACGAGCAGTACTTC. It is translated as CASSLVGYEQYF.

This clonotype was seen at least ten times. V usage is TRBV11-3 and J usage is TRBJ2-2, with D perhaps matching TRBD2 (5 bases). This CDR3 region has 13 residues. V dropped 2 bases and J dropped 7 bases, with 8 bases sitting between them. CDR1 and CDR2 (germline): SGHNT, YENEEA. CDR3 region: CASSLRGSGELFF. The CDR3 DNA is TGTGCCAGCAGCTTACGAGGGAGCGGGGAGCTGTTTTTT. Supplemented by reference TRBV11-3 and TRBJ2-2, the full variable domain reads EAGVVQSPRYKIIEKKQPVAFWCNPISGHNTLYWYLQNLGQGPELLIRYENEEAVDDSQLPKDRFSAERLKGVDSTLKIQPAELGDSAVYLCASSLRGSGELFFGEGSRLTVL.

This clonotype came up many times. This rearrangement joins TRBV20-1 to TRBJ2-3, with TRBD2 identical over 7 bases. After removal of 6 bases from V and 1 base from J, the junction contained 10 bases not matched to a gene. The CDR3 runs 15 residues. The V gene's germline CDR1 is DFQATT and CDR2 SNEGSKA (reference sequence). CDR3 coding DNA: TGCAGTGCAGTGGGCGGGGGAGGCCGCACAGATACGCAGTATTTT. This gives the protein CSAVGGGGRTDTQYF.

At least ten counts were recorded for this clonotype. The chain carries TRBV19 and TRBJ2-7; no clear D gene. The germline CDR1 and CDR2 sequences are LNHDA and SQIVND (reference sequence). V dropped 4 bases and J dropped 0 bases, with 10 bases sitting between them. The CDR3 loop spans 14 amino acids. The CDR3 reads CASSRETPSYEQYF. The CDR3 coding sequence is TGTGCCAGTAGTAGGGAAACACCCTCCTACGAGCAGTACTTC.

This clonotype showed up many times. The CDR3 coding sequence is TGTGCCAGCAGCGCTGGACTGATGAACACTGAAGCTTTCTTT. It translates to CASSAGLMNTEAFF. The chain uses TRBV7-6 and TRBJ1-1; D gene unclear. The CDR3 has 14 residues. Germline V CDR1 and CDR2: SGHVS, FNYEAQ. V shed 5 bases and J shed 0 bases, with 10 bases lying between them.

Ten or more counts support this clonotype. The chain uses TRBV6-5 and TRBJ1-3; D may be TRBD1 (5 bases). CDR3 length equals 17 residues. The V gene's germline CDR1 is MNHEY and CDR2 SVGAGI. Trimming took 0 bases from V and 7 from J, leaving 19 bases between them. CDR3 region: CASSYSRAGWDANTIYF. The CDR3 DNA follows: TGTGCCAGCAGTTACTCGCGGGCAGGGTGGGATGCGAACACCATATATTTT.

This clonotype was seen repeatedly, ten times or more. CDR3 sequence (DNA): TGTGCCAGTAGTATGGGGTCAGGGACTAGCACAGATACGCAGTATTTT. This gives the protein CASSMGSGTSTDTQYF. The chain recombines TRBV19 with TRBJ2-3; tentative D call: TRBD2 (6 bases). V was pared by 3 bases and J by 0 bases, with 13 bases between. The V gene's germline CDR1 is LNHDA and CDR2 SQIVND (reference sequence). This CDR3 is 16 amino acids long.

Regarding this clonotype: This may come from a read error, since a much larger clone is one base off. This chain uses TRBV7-3 with TRBJ2-3; TRBD2 aligns across 14 bases. The CDR3 has 18 amino acids. The trim removed 8 bases at V and 6 bases at J, leaving 16 bases unmatched. The V gene's germline CDR1 is SGHTA and CDR2 FQGTGA. CDR3 residues: CASSPTGTSGRRADTQYF. The CDR3 DNA follows: TGTGCCAGCTCCCCCACAGGGACTAGCGGGAGAAGGGCGGATACGCAGTATTTT.

In its sample, this clonotype was seen many times. This chain connects TRBV27 to TRBJ1-4; TRBD1 matches at 9 bases. The V and J ends lost 5 bases and 5 bases, in that order; junction bases with no gene match: 3. This CDR3 comprises 14 residues. Germline loops: CDR1 MNHEY, CDR2 SMNVEV (reference sequence). The CDR3 region is CASSHRGRNEKLFF. The CDR3 DNA reads as TGTGCCAGCAGTCACAGGGGGCGAAATGAAAAACTGTTTTTT.

At least ten counts were recorded for this clonotype. The rearrangement uses TRBV20-1 and TRBJ1-4; D unclear. V lost 2 bases, J lost 3 bases, and 10 bases lay in between. Germline V gives CDR1 DFQATT, CDR2 SNEGSKA (reference sequence). There are 14 residues in the CDR3. The CDR3 DNA reads TGCAGTGCTAGAATCCCGGGCCCTAATGAAAAACTGTTTTTT. This codes for CSARIPGPNEKLFF.

Many counts were recorded for this clonotype. The gene calls are TRBV7-3 and TRBJ2-3; possible D gene TRBD2, 7 bases. Germline V gives CDR1 SGHTA, CDR2 FQGTGA. CDR3 length: 16 amino acids. Between the trimmed V and J ends, which lost 2 bases and 6 bases, there was a span of 18 bases. The CDR3 loop is CASSLPTGGVEDTQYF. The DNA of the CDR3 is TGTGCCAGCAGCTTACCGACGGGGGGCGTTGAGGATACGCAGTATTTT.

The gene calls are TRBV7-6 and TRBJ1-6; D unclear. There are 17 residues in the CDR3. Deletions cut 0 bases from V and 7 bases from J, with 16 bases between. Germline values: CDR1 SGHVS, CDR2 FNYEAQ. For the CDR3, the DNA is TGTGCCAGCAGCTTAGCGGACCTACATGAAGGGAATTCACCCCTCCACTTT. Translation gives CASSLADLHEGNSPLHF.

There are many counts of this clonotype. A read error may account for a junction end that differs from germline. The V call is TRBV11-2, the J call TRBJ2-7, with D tentatively TRBD2 (7 bases). The germline V gene has CDR1 SGHAT and CDR2 FQNNGV. The CDR3 has 15 residues. The CDR3 sequence: CASSLDRGGLYERYF. Here the CDR3 DNA reads TGTGCCAGCAGCTTAGACCGCGGGGGCCTCTACGAGCGGTACTTC. Full variable domain (rest looked up from reference TRBV11-2 and TRBJ2-7): EAGVAQSPRYKIIEKRQSVAFWCNPISGHATLYWYQQILGQGPKLLIQFQNNGVVDDSQLPKDRFSAERLKGVDSTLKIQPAKLEDSAVYLCASSLDRGGLYERYFGPGTRLTVT.

Ten or more counts support this clonotype. The gene calls are TRBV7-8 and TRBJ1-2; TRBD1 might be the D (6 bases). The germline V gene has CDR1 SGHVS and CDR2 FQNEAQ. This CDR3 has 17 amino acids. The V gene lost 1 base and the J gene lost 0 bases, with 15 bases spanning the gap. The CDR3 spells CASSLVFRTVANYGYTF. CDR3 DNA sequence: TGTGCCAGCAGCTTAGTTTTTCGGACAGTTGCTAACTATGGCTACACCTTC.

This clonotype was recorded many times. This chain uses TRBV14 with TRBJ2-3, with D perhaps matching TRBD2 (5 bases). Germline lookup yields CDR1 SGHDN and CDR2 FVKESK. With 0 bases removed from V and 1 base from J, the gap between germline ends came to 8 bases. The CDR3 has 15 residues. In DNA form, the CDR3 reads TGTGCCAGCAGCCAAGAGAGGGCCCGCACAGATACGCAGTATTTT. It encodes CASSQERARTDTQYF.

Many counts were recorded for this clonotype. This chain uses TRBV10-3 with TRBJ1-2; D ambiguous. Per germline, CDR1 ENHRY and CDR2 SYGVKD. This CDR3 spans 14 amino acids. V shed 3 bases and J shed 0 bases, with 8 bases lying between them. Here the CDR3 reads CAISEGETNYGYTF. The CDR3 DNA is TGTGCCATCAGTGAAGGCGAGACTAACTATGGCTACACCTTC.

This clonotype was counted only a few times. Here the CDR3 DNA reads TGTGCCAGCAGTTACTCGAGGGCAGGTAACTACGAGCAGTACTTC. Encoded protein: CASSYSRAGNYEQYF. This rearrangement joins TRBV6-5 to TRBJ2-7; TRBD2 might be the D (5 bases). Trimming shortened V by 0 bases and J by 3 bases, and 12 bases separated the two germline ends. The CDR3 has 15 residues. Germline values: CDR1 MNHEY, CDR2 SVGAGI.

This clonotype was seen a handful of times. The V and J genes are TRBV9 and TRBJ2-2; D remains unclear. In germline, CDR1 is SGDLS, CDR2 YYNGEE. Trimming shortened V by 2 bases and J by 4 bases, and 6 bases separated the two germline ends. CDR3 length: 13 amino acids. The CDR3 coding sequence is TGTGCCAGCAGCGTTGGACCCACCGGGGAGCTGTTTTTT. The encoded protein is CASSVGPTGELFF.